A single sample gave rise to the 17 T cell receptor beta chains below, sequenced in a study of T cells expressing NK-cell markers. TCRdb re-called the 5' RACE reads; every CDR3 protein appears as one record, without DNA. Recorded here are under 200,000 distinct CDR3 sequences; the top ten clones represent 18%. The specimen was blood T cells: a sorted CD56 or NKG2C T cell subset, CD4+ or CD8+ T cells, or bulk PBMC T cells (not recorded which). Receptors originate from a woman aged 18-69 years in good health.

The chain joins TRBV5-4 to TRBJ2-6; without DNA, the TCRdb call of TRBD1 cannot be checked. Germline V gene lookup returns CDR1 SGHNT and CDR2 YYREEE (reference sequence). CDR3 length: 19 amino acids. The CDR3 loop is CASSYSLRDRGSGANVLTF.

The CDR3 loop reads CASSLYKRPQYF. The chain uses TRBV28 and TRBJ2-7; the D gene TCRdb calls, TRBD2, cannot be checked with no DNA. CDR1 is MDHEN, CDR2 SYDVKM, per germline. The CDR3 is 12 residues long.

The V call is TRBV29-1, the J call TRBJ2-2; with no DNA, the TCRdb D assignment of TRBD1 cannot be verified. Germline CDR1 is SQVTM and CDR2 is ANQGSEA. CDR3 length equals 16 residues. The CDR3: CSVRRGPPRNTGELFF.

This sequence joins TRBV12-3 or TRBV12-4 and TRBJ2-1; TCRdb calls TRBD2, which cannot be checked without DNA. The CDR3 sequence is 16 residues long. This CDR3 is CASSAGLAGLYNEQFF.

The chain carries TRBV5-1 and TRBJ2-6. The CDR3 consists of 15 residues. Germline-derived CDR1 and CDR2 are SGHRS and YFSETQ. The CDR3 loop reads CASMLESSGANVLTF.

The chain joins TRBV28 to TRBJ1-3; TCRdb proposes TRBD1, but this gene call is untestable without DNA. This CDR3 comprises 15 residues. From germline, CDR1 is MDHEN and CDR2 SYDVKM. This CDR3 reads CASSSRTGPGNTIYF.

This chain joins TRBV5-1 and TRBJ1-5; the D gene TCRdb calls, TRBD1, cannot be checked with no DNA. Germline V lookup: CDR1 SGHRS, CDR2 YFSETQ. The CDR3 loop spans 18 amino acids. CDR3 loop: CASSLVPLTVQANQPQHF.

The chain recombines TRBV29-1 with TRBJ1-6; TCRdb outputs TRBD1, but without DNA this stays unchecked. The length of the CDR3 is 13 residues. Per the germline V gene, CDR1 is SQVTM and CDR2 is ANQGSEA. The CDR3 sequence: CSVGQGGNSPLHF.

The V and J genes are TRBV20-1 and TRBJ2-3. This CDR3 comprises 14 residues. Germline CDR1 and CDR2: DFQATT and SNEGSKA (reference sequence). The CDR3 reads CSARDQLAGVTQYF.

The rearrangement uses TRBV27 and TRBJ2-1; the D gene TCRdb calls, TRBD2, cannot be checked with no DNA. The germline gives CDR1 MNHEY, CDR2 SMNVEV (reference sequence). The CDR3 spans 14 residues. The CDR3 here is CASSFASGRYEQFF.

The V and J genes are TRBV7-2 and TRBJ2-7; TCRdb picks TRBD1, but there is no DNA to check that call. The germline CDR1 and CDR2 sequences are SGHTA and FQGNSA. The CDR3 covers 15 residues. The CDR3 sequence: CASSPRRDRTYEQYF.

The chain links TRBV6-1 to TRBJ2-7; the TCRdb call, TRBD1, lacks DNA for checking. The CDR3 extends over 12 amino acids. The germline gives CDR1 MNHNS, CDR2 SASEGT. Here the CDR3 reads CASSEYRREQYF.

The J gene is TRBJ2-1, the V gene TRBV3-1; TCRdb proposes TRBD2, but this gene call is untestable without DNA. CDR1 is LGHDT, CDR2 YNNKEL, per germline (reference sequence). The CDR3 consists of 17 residues. CDR3 residues: CASSLDLGLAGYNEQFF.

The chain has TRBV28 and TRBJ1-4; TCRdb gives TRBD1 as the D gene, but with no DNA this cannot be confirmed. The CDR3 has 14 residues. CDR1 MDHEN and CDR2 SYDVKM come from the germline V gene. The CDR3 protein is CASSFTDRDEKLFF.

The V gene is TRBV5-6, the J gene TRBJ2-1; absent DNA, TCRdb's TRBD2 call cannot be checked. In germline, CDR1 is SGHDT, CDR2 YYEEEE. CDR3 length: 16 amino acids. CDR3 in amino acids: CASSLGGVVSYNEQFF.

The chain carries TRBV13 and TRBJ2-2; TCRdb reports TRBD2, a call that lacks DNA to check it against. Germline CDR1 is PRHDT and CDR2 is FYEKMQ (reference sequence). The CDR3 covers 19 residues. The CDR3 loop is CASSPGLAGGPRRTGELFF.

The genes are TRBV18 and TRBJ2-7. This CDR3 is 14 amino acids long. Germline assignment: CDR1 KGHSH and CDR2 LQKENI. The CDR3 sequence: CASSPSGLPYEQYF.